One and the same sample provided the 3 T cell receptor beta chains below, sequenced in a study of blood T cell repertoires in COVID-19. Method: immunoSEQ multiplex PCR; TCRdb's copy keeps in-frame clones and lacks some. The data show 35,000 to 50,000 clones, approximately 85% seen once. Sequencing was carried out using peripheral blood. The source is a man between 60 and 75 years old with acute or convalescent COVID-19.

The chain recombines TRBV6-2 or TRBV6-3 with TRBJ2-7; the D gene is possibly TRBD1 (5 bases). This CDR3 is 14 amino acids long. The V end was cut by 5 bases, the J end by 0 bases, with 11 bases between. The germline V gene has CDR1 MNHEY and CDR2 SVGEGT. CDR3 amino acids: CASSGHTISYEQYF. The CDR3 nucleotides are TGTGCCAGCAGTGGACACACTATCTCCTACGAGCAGTACTTC.

The V gene is TRBV25-1, the J gene TRBJ2-4, with D tentatively TRBD1 (6 bases). The CDR3 loop spans 13 amino acids. In germline, CDR1 is MGHDK, CDR2 SYGVNS. Trimming removed 6 bases from V and 5 bases from J, with 11 bases in between. The DNA of the CDR3 is TGTGCCAGCAGGCCTTACAGGGAAAACATTCAGTACTTC. Protein product: CASRPYRENIQYF.

The chain carries TRBV11-3 and TRBJ2-1; TRBD2 matches 8 bases. J lost 4 bases, V lost 2 bases, and 4 bases had no gene match. CDR1 is SGHNT, CDR2 YENEEA, per germline. CDR3 length: 15 amino acids. The CDR3 DNA sequence: TGTGCCAGCAGCTTAAGACTAGCGCTTTACAATGAGCAGTTCTTC. The encoded protein is CASSLRLALYNEQFF.